Each of the 15 T cell receptor beta chains below was sequenced from the same sample in a study of T cells in Graves' hyperthyroidism and ophthalmopathy. RNA transcripts yielded amplified TCR beta CDR3 regions. The TCR CDR3 first-round RT-PCR relied on the HTBI primer set. TCRdb independently ran MiXCR on the multiplex PCR reads; one entry per CDR3 protein. The sample carries hundreds of thousands of distinct CDR3 sequences, roughly 14% recorded once. Input material: blood. Every receptor here comes from a man aged 18 to 35 with Graves' ophthalmopathy.

This clonotype was detected many times. The genes are TRBV5-5 and TRBJ1-1; maybe TRBD1 (6 bases). The CDR3 contains 16 residues. V gave up 4 bases and J gave up 0 bases, with 16 bases separating them. Germline V gene lookup returns CDR1 SGHKS and CDR2 YYEKEE (reference sequence). CDR3: CASSLYSGGLNTEAFF. In DNA form, the CDR3 reads TGTGCCAGCAGCCTATACAGTGGGGGGCTGAACACTGAAGCTTTCTTT.

In its sample, this clonotype was seen many times. The chain couples TRBV6-6 to TRBJ1-5, with D perhaps matching TRBD1 (5 bases). CDR1 and CDR2 (germline): MNHNY, SVGAGI (reference sequence). The V end was cut by 0 bases, the J end by 4 bases, with 19 bases between. This CDR3 has 18 amino acids. Here the CDR3 DNA reads TGTGCCAGCAGTTACTCGAATGTTGGGGGGGGAGGTAATCAGCCCCAGCATTTT. Protein product: CASSYSNVGGGGNQPQHF.

Here the CDR3 reads CASSDSRRGADTQYF. CDR3 coding DNA: TGCGCCAGCAGTGATAGCCGCAGGGGAGCAGATACGCAGTATTTT. The chain joins TRBV10-1 to TRBJ2-3; weak D call: TRBD1 (6 bases). V lost 3 bases and J lost 4, with 14 bases in between. The CDR3 has 15 residues. Germline V CDR1 and CDR2: WNHNN, SYGVQD (reference sequence).

This clonotype was recorded at least ten times. The chain links TRBV11-2 to TRBJ2-5; 7 nucleotides agree with TRBD2. The V gene end was trimmed by 7 bases and the J gene end by 5 bases; junction bases not matched to a gene: 10. The CDR3 has 14 amino acids. Germline CDR1 reads SGHAT; CDR2 reads FQNNGV. The CDR3 protein is CASNNGRGVETQYF. Written as DNA, the CDR3 is TGTGCCAGCAACAACGGACGGGGGGTGGAGACCCAGTACTTC. The entire variable domain, with the rest obtained from reference TRBV11-2 and TRBJ2-5, is as follows: EAGVAQSPRYKIIEKRQSVAFWCNPISGHATLYWYQQILGQGPKLLIQFQNNGVVDDSQLPKDRFSAERLKGVDSTLKIQPAKLEDSAVYLCASNNGRGVETQYFGPGTRLLVL.

The sample holds a few counts of this clonotype. This chain uses TRBV25-1 with TRBJ1-2; maybe TRBD1 (5 bases). Trimming left V 4 bases short and J 4 bases short, with 19 bases between. CDR3 length equals 16 residues. Per the germline V gene, CDR1 is MGHDK and CDR2 is SYGVNS. CDR3 in DNA: TGTGCCAGCAGTGGAGACCAGGACAAGGCTCTCTATGGCTACACCTTC. It yields the protein CASSGDQDKALYGYTF.

This clonotype has a count of ten or more. The V and J genes are TRBV18 and TRBJ2-3, with a weak D call TRBD2 (6 bases). The germline V and J ends were trimmed by 0 bases and 1 base, with 11 bases remaining between them. CDR1 KGHSH and CDR2 LQKENI come from the germline V gene. The CDR3 spans 16 residues. CDR3 sequence (DNA): TGTGCCAGCTCACCACCGGGACTTGCTGGCACAGATACGCAGTATTTT. It encodes CASSPPGLAGTDTQYF.

CDR3 DNA sequence: TGTGCCAGCAGCCCTGGGGGGGCCCCATTGAACACTGAAGCTTTCTTT. Amino acids: CASSPGGAPLNTEAFF. This chain uses TRBV7-2 with TRBJ1-1; D is perhaps TRBD1 (6 bases). Germline V gives CDR1 SGHTA, CDR2 FQGNSA. Trimming pared 5 bases from V and 0 bases from J, leaving 16 bases between. The length of the CDR3 is 16 residues.

In this sample, this clonotype turned up many times. V is TRBV20-1 and J is TRBJ1-1; the match to TRBD1 covers 8 bases. The CDR3 loop spans 15 amino acids. V lost 6 bases and J lost 0; bases outside the gene matches: 9. Per the germline V gene, CDR1 is DFQATT and CDR2 is SNEGSKA (reference sequence). The CDR3 bases are TGCAGTGCCACCGGACAGGGTGGGCTGAACACTGAAGCTTTCTTT. Residues: CSATGQGGLNTEAFF.

There are many counts of this clonotype. This chain uses TRBV9 with TRBJ1-6; D might be TRBD1 (5 bases). The CDR3 consists of 16 residues. CDR1 and CDR2 (germline): SGDLS, YYNGEE. The V end was cut by 0 bases, the J end by 0 bases, with 7 bases between. The CDR3 sequence is CASSVEGSSYNSPLHF. CDR3 DNA sequence: TGTGCCAGCAGCGTAGAGGGGAGCTCCTATAATTCACCCCTCCACTTT. Drawing the rest from reference TRBV9 and TRBJ1-6, the complete variable domain is DSGVTQTPKHLITATGQRVTLRCSPRSGDLSVYWYQQSLDQGLQFLIQYYNGEERAKGNILERFSAQQFPDLHSELNLSSLELGDSALYFCASSVEGSSYNSPLHFGNGTRLTVT.

The chain has TRBV20-1 and TRBJ1-6; maybe TRBD1 (5 bases). The CDR3 covers 12 residues. The germline gives CDR1 DFQATT, CDR2 SNEGSKA (reference sequence). CDR3 loop: CARGQGGSPLHF. CDR3 nucleotides: TGCGCCCGTGGGCAGGGAGGATCACCCCTCCACTTT.

The CDR3 DNA is TGTGCCACCAGTGATGGGACAGGTACCAGTGGCTACACCTTC. It codes for CATSDGTGTSGYTF. The chain links TRBV24-1 to TRBJ1-2, with 8 bases aligning to TRBD1. This CDR3 is 14 amino acids long. The V gene's germline CDR1 is KGHDR and CDR2 SFDVKD. V gave up 3 bases and J gave up 7 bases; unmatched junction bases: 6.

V usage is TRBV5-1 and J usage is TRBJ2-7; TRBD1 might be the D (6 bases). From germline, CDR1 is SGHRS and CDR2 YFSETQ. V was pared by 0 bases and J by 5 bases, with 12 bases between. The CDR3 runs to 14 residues. The CDR3 protein is CASSLADSYNEQYF. The CDR3 DNA reads as TGCGCCAGCAGCTTGGCGGACAGTTACAACGAGCAGTACTTC.

This clonotype was counted between two and nine times. V and J are TRBV20-1 and TRBJ1-2, with 7 bases fitting TRBD1. In germline, CDR1 is DFQATT, CDR2 SNEGSKA (reference sequence). The CDR3 is made up of 14 amino acids. The trim removed 6 bases at V and 8 bases at J, leaving 15 bases unmatched. The DNA for the CDR3 is TGCAGTGCCAGGGGGGGTGGGGTCCGGGCGGGCTACACCTTC. Its translation is CSARGGGVRAGYTF.

This clonotype was found a few times. The chain links TRBV27 to TRBJ1-1; D gene ambiguous. Germline V CDR1 and CDR2: MNHEY, SMNVEV (reference sequence). The CDR3 contains 13 residues. The V and J ends lost 3 bases and 6 bases respectively, with 11 bases between them. The chain's CDR3 is CASSFWQSAEAFF. CDR3 bases: TGTGCCAGCAGTTTCTGGCAATCGGCTGAAGCTTTCTTT.

This clonotype has only a few counts. The CDR3 protein is CASRGLSYEQYF. As DNA, the CDR3 is TGTGCCAGCAGGGGACTCTCCTACGAGCAGTACTTC. This rearrangement joins TRBV7-8 to TRBJ2-7; D is possibly TRBD2 (6 bases). V was clipped by 6 bases and J by 0 bases, with 6 bases between them. The germline V gene encodes CDR1 SGHVS and CDR2 FQNEAQ. This CDR3 region has 12 residues. Filled out from reference TRBV7-8 and TRBJ2-7, the complete variable domain reads GAGVSQSPRYKVAKRGQDVALRCDPISGHVSLFWYQQALGQGPEFLTYFQNEAQLDKSGLPSDRFFAERPEGSVSTLKIQRTQQEDSAVYLCASRGLSYEQYFGPGTRLTVT.